Here is one T cell receptor beta chain with its context. No antigen is known for it. RNA was extracted and reverse transcribed into cDNA as the sequencing template. The data were produced by immunoSEQ multiplex PCR, yet TCRdb's version contains in-frame clones alone and is incomplete. The top ten hold 16% of the sample, which has 150,000 to 200,000 clones, 58% seen once. This CDR3 is 13 amino acids long. The V and J ends lost 6 bases and 1 base respectively, with 9 bases between them. Germline V gives CDR1 ENHRY, CDR2 SYGVKD. Treatment specified: oral pan-JAK inhibitor, 5-10 mg twice daily. Collected material from alopecia areata patients comprised lesional scalp punch biopsies and peripheral blood. The data were taken from a study of CD8+ T cells in alopecia areata. Study outcomes and limitations: Greater clonality was observed in lesional scalp samples, especially alopecia totalis/universalis, versus normal scalp.

This clonotype was obtained from a human donor with alopecia areata. V usage is TRBV10-3 and J usage is TRBJ1-1, with D uncertain. Here the sequenced sample was CD4+ T cells sorted from blood, taken at approximately week 55, from a patient treated with tofacitinib. The CDR3 sequence is CAIRGTENTEAFF. The DNA for the CDR3 is TGTGCCATCAGAGGTACCGAGAACACTGAAGCTTTCTTT.